These 2 T cell receptor beta chains originate from one sample sequenced in a study of T cells after yellow fever vaccination. TCRdb processed the 5' RACE reads anew with MiXCR; each CDR3 protein has one entry. The table includes some 250,000 distinct CDR3 sequences, approximately 3.8% detected once. The input for sequencing was PBMCs, taken 15 days after the yellow fever booster vaccination. The receptors come from a man younger than 30 who received the YFV17D yellow fever vaccine.

This clonotype has a count of ten or more. This chain links TRBV7-9 with TRBJ2-2; D gene uncertain. V shed 5 bases and J shed 6 bases, with 10 bases lying between them. CDR3 length: 13 residues. Germline V gene data show CDR1 as SEHNR and CDR2 as FQNEAQ (reference sequence). DNA for the CDR3: TGTGCCAGCAGCCCCGTGCCGGCCGGGGAGCTGTTTTTT. This codes for CASSPVPAGELFF.

This clonotype appeared many times. V and J are TRBV12-3 or TRBV12-4 and TRBJ2-2; weak D call: TRBD1 (6 bases). V gave up 1 base and J gave up 7 bases, with 13 bases separating them. This CDR3 has 15 amino acids. For the CDR3, the DNA is TGTGCCAGCAGTTTAGGGCGGCAGGGGAGCGGGGAGCTGTTTTTT. Protein: CASSLGRQGSGELFF.